Shown below are 18 T cell receptor beta chains from a single sample sequenced in a study of control samples from healthy donors and cancer patients. The repertoire was sequenced with immunoSEQ multiplex PCR; TCRdb's copy has only in-frame clones and lacks some. The sample lists more than 120,000 clones, more than 85% occurring once. Sequenced material: blood. All receptors derive from a man aged 25-40 years in good health.

The V gene is TRBV13, the J gene TRBJ2-1; the D gene could be TRBD1 or TRBD2 (5 bases each). The germline V and J ends were trimmed by 1 base and 6 bases, with 7 bases remaining between them. The CDR3 runs 13 residues. From germline, CDR1 is PRHDT and CDR2 FYEKMQ (reference sequence). The CDR3 nucleotides are TGTGCCAGCAGCTTAGAGAGGGGCAATGAGCAGTTCTTC. Translation gives CASSLERGNEQFF.

V gene TRBV28 combines with J gene TRBJ2-3, with TRBD1 as a possible D gene (6 bases). The germline CDR1 and CDR2 sequences are MDHEN and SYDVKM. The CDR3 is made up of 13 amino acids. V lost 1 base and J lost 6, with 8 bases in between. The CDR3 DNA sequence: TGTGCCAGCAGTTTATCAGGGGTCGATACGCAGTATTTT. It specifies CASSLSGVDTQYF.

This chain joins TRBV9 and TRBJ2-7; 7 nucleotides align to TRBD2. With 0 bases clipped from V and 7 bases from J, the junction kept 10 bases outside the gene matches. The CDR3 consists of 15 residues. The V gene's germline CDR1 is SGDLS and CDR2 YYNGEE. The CDR3 region has the DNA TGTGCCAGCAGCGTAGCGGCGGGGGTCAGGGATGAGCAGTACTTC. This encodes CASSVAAGVRDEQYF. Full variable domain (missing parts from reference TRBV9 and TRBJ2-7): DSGVTQTPKHLITATGQRVTLRCSPRSGDLSVYWYQQSLDQGLQFLIQYYNGEERAKGNILERFSAQQFPDLHSELNLSSLELGDSALYFCASSVAAGVRDEQYFGPGTRLTVT.

The chain links TRBV11-2 to TRBJ2-5; 8 bases line up with TRBD1. The ends lost 1 base at V and 9 bases at J; junction bases unmatched: 4. This CDR3 is built from 13 residues. Germline V CDR1 and CDR2: SGHAT, FQNNGV. In nucleotides, the CDR3 is TGTGCCAGCAGCTTAGCCCAGACAGGGGCCCAGTACTTC. Translating it yields CASSLAQTGAQYF.

The chain has TRBV7-2 and TRBJ1-5; tentative D call: TRBD1 (6 bases). Germline V lookup: CDR1 SGHTA, CDR2 FQGNSA. The V end lost 5 bases, the J end lost 7 bases, and 12 bases lay between the germline ends. CDR3 length: 13 residues. This CDR3 is CASSPSGEQPQHF. CDR3 nucleotide sequence: TGTGCCAGCAGCCCCTCAGGGGAACAGCCCCAGCATTTT.

This rearrangement joins TRBV6-1 to TRBJ1-3; D uncertain. The CDR3 sequence is 17 residues long. The germline V and J ends were trimmed by 4 bases and 0 bases, with 16 bases remaining between them. The germline gives CDR1 MNHNS, CDR2 SASEGT. The CDR3: CASSALPDGSSGNTIYF. The CDR3 nucleotides are TGTGCCAGCAGTGCTCTCCCGGACGGGAGCTCTGGAAACACCATATATTTT.

The chain links TRBV24-1 to TRBJ2-2; TRBD1 agrees at 7 bases. This CDR3 comprises 16 residues. J gave up 1 base and V 4 bases, and 5 bases lay outside the gene matches. From germline, CDR1 is KGHDR and CDR2 SFDVKD. CDR3 coding DNA: TGTGCCACCAGTGACACTCACAGGGGGAACACCGGGGAGCTGTTTTTT. Protein: CATSDTHRGNTGELFF.

The rearrangement uses TRBV3-1 (or the pseudogene TRBV3-2) and TRBJ2-7; 12 bases agree with TRBD2. From germline, CDR1 is LGHDT and CDR2 YNNKEL (reference sequence). The trim removed 5 bases at V and 13 bases at J, leaving 12 bases unmatched. CDR3 length: 14 residues. The CDR3 loop reads CASSSTMTSGGFYF. The CDR3 nucleotides read TGTGCCAGCAGCTCTACCATGACTAGCGGGGGTTTTTACTTC.

The chain carries TRBV21-1 and TRBJ1-2; the table assigns TRBD1, which was not confirmed against the DNA. TRBV21-1 is described as a pseudogene. This CDR3 is 13 amino acids long. The CDR3 DNA reads TGTGCCAGCAGCAATACAGGGAACTATGGCTACACCTTC. Amino acid sequence: CASSNTGNYGYTF.

The chain recombines TRBV9 with TRBJ1-1; a possible D gene is TRBD1 (6 bases). The CDR3 loop spans 19 amino acids. CDR1 is SGDLS and CDR2 is YYNGEE in the germline V gene. Trimming left V 0 bases short and J 0 bases short, with 21 bases between. The CDR3 DNA reads TGTGCCAGCAGCGTAGCCCCTCACCAGTACAGGGCTGTGAACACTGAAGCTTTCTTT. Its translation is CASSVAPHQYRAVNTEAFF.

The V and J genes are TRBV6-6 and TRBJ1-1; D is perhaps TRBD1 (5 bases). The CDR3 spans 14 residues. V lost 6 bases and J 4 bases, leaving 15 bases between the germline ends. Germline V gene data show CDR1 as MNHNY and CDR2 as SVGAGI (reference sequence). CDR3 amino acids: CASSPPRQGTEAFF. The CDR3 region has the DNA TGTGCCAGCAGCCCCCCGCGTCAGGGCACTGAAGCTTTCTTT.

V usage is TRBV5-4 and J usage is TRBJ2-1; D is unresolved. Germline CDR1 is SGHNT and CDR2 is YYREEE (reference sequence). This CDR3 has 12 amino acids. Trimming cost V 9 bases and J 7 bases, with 14 bases left between them. CDR3: CATVDLLNEQFF. The CDR3 DNA is TGTGCCACTGTGGACCTCTTGAATGAGCAGTTCTTC.

This chain connects TRBV12-5 to TRBJ1-3; perhaps TRBD1 as D (5 bases). V lost 0 bases and J 4 bases, leaving 13 bases between the germline ends. This CDR3 has 16 residues. Germline CDR1 reads LGHNT; CDR2 reads FRNRAP. CDR3 in amino acids: CASGLVPTPGGNTIYF. The CDR3 nucleotides are TGTGCTAGTGGTTTGGTCCCTACGCCAGGGGGAAACACCATATATTTT.

The CDR3 sequence is CASSLRGSGGRNEQFF. The DNA of the CDR3 is TGTGCCAGCAGCCTCAGGGGTAGCGGGGGGCGGAATGAGCAGTTCTTC. The chain combines TRBV7-6 with TRBJ2-1; the match to TRBD2 covers 10 bases. Germline V CDR1 and CDR2: SGHVS, FNYEAQ. J lost 7 bases, V lost 5 bases, and 11 bases had no gene match. This CDR3 region has 16 residues.

V usage is TRBV6-5 and J usage is TRBJ1-1; D perhaps matches TRBD1 (6 bases). The CDR3 is 14 residues long. Germline-derived CDR1 and CDR2 are MNHEY and SVGAGI. V lost 2 bases and J lost 0, with 7 bases in between. The CDR3 sequence is CASSYGQMNTEAFF. CDR3 DNA: TGTGCCAGCAGTTACGGACAGATGAACACTGAAGCTTTCTTT.

V usage is TRBV28 and J usage is TRBJ2-3; D gene ambiguous. The CDR3 is 14 amino acids. With 6 bases removed from V and 5 bases from J, the gap between germline ends came to 15 bases. Germline V lookup: CDR1 MDHEN, CDR2 SYDVKM. Here the CDR3 reads CASRADARGDTQYF. The CDR3 DNA sequence: TGTGCCAGCAGGGCGGACGCACGTGGAGATACGCAGTATTTT.

The chain joins TRBV6-4 to TRBJ2-3, with 10 bases identical to TRBD2. V gave up 5 bases and J gave up 1 base; unmatched junction bases: 6. This CDR3 contains 16 residues. Germline values: CDR1 MRHNA, CDR2 SNTAGT. The CDR3 spells CASSIAGGSGTDTQYF. CDR3 nucleotides: TGTGCCAGCAGTATAGCGGGGGGTTCGGGCACAGATACGCAGTATTTT.

The table lists this clone with a count of one. This chain joins TRBV9 and TRBJ1-3, with 11 bases lining up with TRBD1. Germline values: CDR1 SGDLS, CDR2 YYNGEE. V lost 2 bases and J lost 1; bases outside the gene matches: 2. The CDR3 extends over 16 amino acids. The CDR3 reads CASSVDRGRSGNTIYF. CDR3 bases: TGTGCCAGCAGCGTGGACAGGGGGCGGTCTGGAAACACCATATATTTT. Together with reference TRBV9 and TRBJ1-3, the CDR3 gives the full variable domain: DSGVTQTPKHLITATGQRVTLRCSPRSGDLSVYWYQQSLDQGLQFLIQYYNGEERAKGNILERFSAQQFPDLHSELNLSSLELGDSALYFCASSVDRGRSGNTIYFGEGSWLTVV.